Described below is a single T cell receptor (beta chain) sequence and its context. A constant-region primer served to make TCR beta cDNA from roughly 500 ng total RNA. Modified slightly, ARM-PCR produced TCR beta libraries over three nested multiplex PCR rounds. Rounds one and two of PCR, each of roughly 10 cycles, were primed with TRBV1-TRBV30 forward primers and a C-beta reverse primer. MiXCR, applied by TCRdb to the multiplex PCR reads, yields one record per CDR3 protein. The repertoire holds 75,000 to 80,000 distinct CDR3 sequences, with under 75% as singletons. This record comes from a study of tumor-infiltrating lymphocytes in primary liver carcinoma. Turning to the study itself: The yield of productive TCRbeta reads per sample was roughly 3.65 to 8 million and was similar across tissue types.

In germline, CDR1 is ENHRY, CDR2 SYGVKD. The CDR3 totals 15 residues. Trimming cost V 6 bases and J 7 bases, with 22 bases left between them. Co-extraction of RNA and DNA was performed on roughly 20-33 mg of unsorted bulk tissue. J is TRBJ2-7 and V is TRBV10-3; D perhaps matches TRBD1 (5 bases). Material for sequencing was tumor-adjacent normal liver tissue. This TCR was sampled from a man aged 35-49 years with primary liver carcinoma and hepatitis B virus infection. CDR3 amino acids: CAIRDSSLGYSEQYF. CDR3 nucleotides: TGTGCCATCAGAGACAGTTCCTTGGGATACAGTGAGCAGTACTTC.